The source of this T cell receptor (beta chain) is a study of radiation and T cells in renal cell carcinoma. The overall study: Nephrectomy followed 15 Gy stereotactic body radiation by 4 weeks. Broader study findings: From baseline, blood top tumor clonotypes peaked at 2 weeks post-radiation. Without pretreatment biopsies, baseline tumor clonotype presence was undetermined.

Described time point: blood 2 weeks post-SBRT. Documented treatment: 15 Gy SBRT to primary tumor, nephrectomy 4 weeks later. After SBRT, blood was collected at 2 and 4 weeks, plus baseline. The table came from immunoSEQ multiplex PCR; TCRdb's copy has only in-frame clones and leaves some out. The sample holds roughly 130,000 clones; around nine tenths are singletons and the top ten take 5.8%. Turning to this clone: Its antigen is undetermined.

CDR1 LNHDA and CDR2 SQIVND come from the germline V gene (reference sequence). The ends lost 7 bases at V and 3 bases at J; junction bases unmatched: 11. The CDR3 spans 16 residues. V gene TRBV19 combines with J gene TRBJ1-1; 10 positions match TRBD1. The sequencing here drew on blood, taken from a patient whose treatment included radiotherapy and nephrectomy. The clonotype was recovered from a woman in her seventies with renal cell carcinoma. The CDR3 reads CASTPGQGIRYTEAFF. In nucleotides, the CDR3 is TGTGCCAGTACCCCGGGACAGGGGATTCGTTACACTGAAGCTTTCTTT.